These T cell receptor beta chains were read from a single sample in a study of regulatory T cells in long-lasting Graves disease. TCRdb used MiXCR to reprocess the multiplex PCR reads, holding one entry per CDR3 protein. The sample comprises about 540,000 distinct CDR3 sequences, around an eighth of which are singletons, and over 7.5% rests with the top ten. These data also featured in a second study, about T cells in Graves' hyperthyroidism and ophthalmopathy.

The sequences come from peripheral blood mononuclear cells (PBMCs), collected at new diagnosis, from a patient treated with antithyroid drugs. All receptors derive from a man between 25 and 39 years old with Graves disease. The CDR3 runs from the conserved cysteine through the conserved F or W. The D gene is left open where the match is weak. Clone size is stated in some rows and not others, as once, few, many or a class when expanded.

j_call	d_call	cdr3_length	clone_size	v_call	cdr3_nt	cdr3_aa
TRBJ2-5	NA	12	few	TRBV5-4	TGTGCCAGCAGCTTTGTACAAGAGACCCAGTACTTC	CASSFVQETQYF
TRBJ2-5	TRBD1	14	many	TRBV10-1	TGCGCCAGCAGTGTGGACAGGACCCAAGAGACCCAGTACTTC	CASSVDRTQETQYF
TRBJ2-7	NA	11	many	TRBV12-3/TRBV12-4	TGTGCCAGCAGTTCGCTCAACGAGCAGTACTTC	CASSSLNEQYF
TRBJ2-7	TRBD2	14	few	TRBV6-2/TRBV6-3	TGTGCCAGCAGTTACGCGGGAGGGTCCTACGAGCAGTACTTC	CASSYAGGSYEQYF
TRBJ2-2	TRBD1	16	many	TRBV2	TGTGCCAGCGCTTTAGAATTGGACAGGGGCACCGGGGAGCTGTTTTTT	CASALELDRGTGELFF
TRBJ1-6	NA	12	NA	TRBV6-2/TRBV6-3	TGTGCCAGCAGCGCCCCTCCAGCACCCCTCCACTTT	CASSAPPAPLHF
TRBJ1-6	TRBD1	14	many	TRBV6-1	TGTGCCAGCAGGACAGGGGGCGGTAATTCACCCCTCCACTTT	CASRTGGGNSPLHF
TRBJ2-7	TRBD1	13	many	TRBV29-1	TGCAGCGCCTTGGGACAGGGGATGGGCGAGCAGTACTTC	CSALGQGMGEQYF
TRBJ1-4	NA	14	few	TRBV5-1	TGCGCCAGCAGCTTGGGGGACGGCGGCGCGGAACTGTTTTTT	CASSLGDGGAELFF
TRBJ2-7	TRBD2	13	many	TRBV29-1	TGCAGCGTTGTAGAACTAGCGGAGTACGAGCAGTACTTC	CSVVELAEYEQYF
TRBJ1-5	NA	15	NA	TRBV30	TGTGCCTGGAGTGCAGGGGCAATGGGCAATCAGCCCCAGCATTTT	CAWSAGAMGNQPQHF
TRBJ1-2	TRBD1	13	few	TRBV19	TGTGCCAGTAGTATTACAGGGGGTTATGGCTACACCTTC	CASSITGGYGYTF
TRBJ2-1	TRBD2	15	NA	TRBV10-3	TGTGCCATCAGTGAGACTAGCGCCGGGGGTGGGGAGCAGCTCTTC	CAISETSAGGGEQLF
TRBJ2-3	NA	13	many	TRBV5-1	TGCGCCGGGCGGAGGACCCTCACAGATACGCAGTATTTT	CAGRRTLTDTQYF
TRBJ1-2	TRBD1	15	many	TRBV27	TGTGCCAGCAGAACAGGGGTCGGATATAACTATGGCTACACCTTC	CASRTGVGYNYGYTF
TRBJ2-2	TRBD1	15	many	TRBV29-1	TGCAGCGTTGAGGTCGGGACAGTGAACACCGGGGAGCTGTTTTTT	CSVEVGTVNTGELFF
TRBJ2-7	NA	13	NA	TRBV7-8	TGTGCCAGCGGCTTAGAGTGGGAGAGGGAGCAGTACTTC	CASGLEWEREQYF
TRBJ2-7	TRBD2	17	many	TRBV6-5	TGTGCCAGCAGTTACACCCCACTGGGACTAGGAACCTACGAGCAGTACTTC	CASSYTPLGLGTYEQYF
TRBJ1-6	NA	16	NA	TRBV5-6	TGTGCCGGCAGCTTACCTGGGGGCTCCTATAATTCACCCCTCCACTTT	CAGSLPGGSYNSPLHF
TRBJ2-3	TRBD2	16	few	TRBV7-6	TGTGCCAGCAGCTATTTGGCGGGGGATATTACAGATACGCAGTATTTT	CASSYLAGDITDTQYF
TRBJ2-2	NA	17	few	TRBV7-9	TGTGCCAGTAACAGGGATGGTCTAGCGTTGGACACCGGGGAGCTGTTTTTT	CASNRDGLALDTGELFF
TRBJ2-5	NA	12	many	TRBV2	TGTGCCAGCGCCCTCTACGAGGAGACCCAGTACTTC	CASALYEETQYF
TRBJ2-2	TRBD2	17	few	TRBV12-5	TGTGCTAGTGGTTTGGCCCGGACTAGCGGGAACACCGGGGAGCTGTTTTTT	CASGLARTSGNTGELFF
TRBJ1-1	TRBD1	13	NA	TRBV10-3	TGTGCCATCAGGGGACAGGGGGCTGCTGAAGCTTTCTTT	CAIRGQGAAEAFF
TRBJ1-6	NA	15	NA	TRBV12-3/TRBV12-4	TGTGCCAGCAGTTACAGGAGCTCCTATAATTCACCCCTCCACTTT	CASSYRSSYNSPLHF
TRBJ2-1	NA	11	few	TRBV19	TGTGCCAGGACACCTCACAATGAGCAGTTCTTC	CARTPHNEQFF
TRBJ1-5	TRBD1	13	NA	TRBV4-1	TGCGCCAGCAGCTCGACAGGGGATCAGCCCCAGCATTTT	CASSSTGDQPQHF
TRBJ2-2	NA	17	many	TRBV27	TGTGCCAGCAGAACCCAGGGGCGTCGGGCTAGCGGCGGGGAGCTGTTTTTT	CASRTQGRRASGGELFF
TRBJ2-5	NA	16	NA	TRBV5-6	TGTGCCAGCAGCTTAACAGGGAGGATTCCACAAGAGACCCAGTACTTC	CASSLTGRIPQETQYF
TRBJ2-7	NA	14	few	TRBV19	TGTGCCAGTAACATGGGAGGCAGGGCCAACGAGCAGTACTTC	CASNMGGRANEQYF
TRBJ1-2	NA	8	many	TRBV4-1	TGCGCCAGATGCGACTACACCTTC	CARCDYTF
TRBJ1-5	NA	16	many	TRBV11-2	TGTGCCAGCAGCTTAGTCCTTGGCCTTAGCAATCAGCCCCAGCATTTT	CASSLVLGLSNQPQHF
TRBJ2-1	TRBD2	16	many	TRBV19	TGTGCCAGCGCAAAATCTAGCGGGAGGGCCAAGGATGAGCAGTTCTTC	CASAKSSGRAKDEQFF
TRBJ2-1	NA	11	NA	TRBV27	TGTGCCAGTCCGGGGAACAATGAGCAGTTCTTC	CASPGNNEQFF
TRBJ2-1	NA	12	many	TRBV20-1	TGCAGTGCTAGAGCACAGGGTTTTGAGCAGTTCTTC	CSARAQGFEQFF
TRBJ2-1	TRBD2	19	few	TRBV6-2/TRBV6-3	TGTGCCAGCAGGATTCTAGCGGGAGGGATGAAGAGCTCCTACAATGAGCAGTTCTTC	CASRILAGGMKSSYNEQFF
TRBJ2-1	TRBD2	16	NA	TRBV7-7	TGTGCTAGCAGCCCCCGAGCGGGAGGGGCGTCTAATGAGCAGTTCTTC	CASSPRAGGASNEQFF
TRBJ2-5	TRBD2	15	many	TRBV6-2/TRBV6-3	TGTGCCAGCAGTGTCTGGACTAGCGGGAAAGAGACCCAGTACTTC	CASSVWTSGKETQYF
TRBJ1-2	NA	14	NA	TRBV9	TGTGCCAGCAGCGCCAGGGACGGCCTCTATGGCTACACCTTC	CASSARDGLYGYTF
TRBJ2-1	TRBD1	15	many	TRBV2	TGTGCCAGCAGTGGCCCGGAGACAGGGGTCAATGAGCAGTTCTTC	CASSGPETGVNEQFF
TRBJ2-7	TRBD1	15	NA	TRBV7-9	TGTGCCAGCAGCTTGGGGACAGCTCATTCCTACGAGCAGTACTTC	CASSLGTAHSYEQYF
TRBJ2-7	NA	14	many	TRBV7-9	TGTGCCAGCAGCGCCCAGGGGGGGGGTTACGAGCAGTACTTC	CASSAQGGGYEQYF
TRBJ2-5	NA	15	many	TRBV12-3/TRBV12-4	TGTGCCAGCAGCCGGAGGGCGGCAGGAGGAGAGACCCAGTACTTC	CASSRRAAGGETQYF
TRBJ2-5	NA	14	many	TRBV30	TGTGCCTGGAGTTCGGGGTCTGTCCAAGAGACCCAGTACTTC	CAWSSGSVQETQYF
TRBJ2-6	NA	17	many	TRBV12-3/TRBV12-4	TGTGCCAGCAGTTGGGGGGTTGGGGGGTCTGGGGCCAACGTCCTGACTTTC	CASSWGVGGSGANVLTF
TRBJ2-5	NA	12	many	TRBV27	TGTGCCAGCAGACGACGGCAAGAGACCCAGTACTTC	CASRRRQETQYF
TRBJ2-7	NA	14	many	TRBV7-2	TGTGCCAGCAGCTTTGGGTTGACGGTCTACGAGCAGTACTTC	CASSFGLTVYEQYF
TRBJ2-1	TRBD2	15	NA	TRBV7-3	TGTGCCAGCAGCGCTGAACTAGCGGGATACAATGAGCAGTTCTTC	CASSAELAGYNEQFF
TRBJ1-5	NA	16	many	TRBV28	TGTGCCAGCAGTTTAAGATTGTGGTATTCGGATCAGCCCCAGCATTTT	CASSLRLWYSDQPQHF
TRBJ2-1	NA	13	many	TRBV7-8	TGTGCCAGCGGTCTACTCGGGCGGACTGAGCAGTTCTTC	CASGLLGRTEQFF
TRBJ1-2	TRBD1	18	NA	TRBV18	TGTGCCAGCTCAGTTCAAACGTACCGGGACAGGGAAGGTTATGGCTACACCTTC	CASSVQTYRDREGYGYTF
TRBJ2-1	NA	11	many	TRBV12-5	TGTGCTAGTGGTGCCCTAATGGAGCAGTTCTTC	CASGALMEQFF